The next 19 T cell receptor beta chains were all read from a single sample in a study of CD8 T cells in ankylosing spondylitis. TCRdb fed the 5' RACE reads into MiXCR, producing one record per CDR3 protein. This table holds more than 150,000 distinct CDR3 sequences, roughly 10% found once. Input material: blood, either unsorted or a sorted T cell fraction (not recorded which). The receptors come from a male donor with ankylosing spondylitis or in good health (not recorded which).

The rearrangement joins TRBV14 to TRBJ1-1; 10 bases map to TRBD1. Per the germline V gene, CDR1 is SGHDN and CDR2 is FVKESK. The CDR3 is 14 residues long. Trimming at V came to 5 bases and at J to 5 bases, leaving 5 bases not matched to a gene. CDR3 bases: TGTGCCAGCAGCTTGCGGACAGGGGGGACTGAAGCTTTCTTT. Translating gives CASSLRTGGTEAFF.

Only a few counts were recorded for this clonotype. The V call is TRBV7-2, the J call TRBJ2-5, with 10 bases aligning to TRBD1. Germline-derived CDR1 and CDR2 are SGHTA and FQGNSA. This CDR3 region has 17 residues. J lost 0 bases, V lost 5 bases, and 9 bases had no gene match. The DNA for the CDR3 is TGTGCCAGCAGCCCCAGACGGGACAGGGGCTACCAAGAGACCCAGTACTTC. Protein sequence: CASSPRRDRGYQETQYF.

This clonotype was seen once. A much larger clone differs from this one at a single base, so this may be a read error. V usage is TRBV9 and J usage is TRBJ1-1; no definite D call. Per germline, CDR1 SGDLS and CDR2 YYNGEE. This CDR3 has 13 amino acids. The CDR3 DNA reads TGTGTCAGCAGCCCCGTAAGGAACACTGAAGCTTTCTTT. Translating gives CVSSPVRNTEAFF.

DNA for the CDR3: TGCGCCAGCAGCTTGGAGGCAGGGGTGGGAGCCAAAAACATTCAGTACTTC. Its translation is CASSLEAGVGAKNIQYF. The chain recombines TRBV5-1 with TRBJ2-4; TRBD1 is a possible D gene (6 bases). Between the trimmed V and J ends, which lost 0 bases and 0 bases, there was a span of 13 bases. CDR3 size: 17 residues. Germline CDR1 and CDR2: SGHRS and YFSETQ.

This clonotype was observed many times. J is TRBJ2-1 and V is TRBV6-6, with 7 bases that match TRBD2. The CDR3 runs to 13 residues. Germline CDR1 reads MNHNY; CDR2 reads SVGAGI (reference sequence). V gave up 5 bases and J gave up 6 bases; unmatched junction bases: 4. CDR3 sequence reads: CASSKTSPNEQFF. CDR3 DNA: TGTGCCAGCAGTAAGACTAGCCCCAATGAGCAGTTCTTC.

The genes are TRBV3-1 and TRBJ2-1, with TRBD2 matching over 10 bases. This CDR3 region has 18 residues. V lost 11 bases, J lost 3 bases, and 19 bases stayed unmatched. CDR1 LGHDT and CDR2 YNNKEL come from the germline V gene (reference sequence). The CDR3 here is CASSQEVGGTSDYNEQFF. The DNA for the CDR3 is TGTGCCTCCTCCCAAGAGGTCGGTGGGACTAGCGACTACAATGAGCAGTTCTTC.

This clonotype was counted many times. In DNA form, the CDR3 reads TGCGCCAGCAGCCTACGGGAGGGGGGCAATTCACCCCTCCACTTT. This gives the protein CASSLREGGNSPLHF. The gene calls are TRBV5-1 and TRBJ1-6, with TRBD1 as a possible D gene (6 bases). Trimming shortened V by 4 bases and J by 7 bases, and 15 bases separated the two germline ends. The germline gives CDR1 SGHRS, CDR2 YFSETQ. The CDR3 spans 15 residues.

This clonotype occurred many times. The chain has TRBV12-3 or TRBV12-4 and TRBJ1-5; maybe TRBD1 (6 bases). Trimming left V 4 bases short and J 4 bases short, with 23 bases between. CDR3 size: 18 residues. In nucleotides, the CDR3 is TGTGCCAGCAGTTCTAGGTTAGGTCCGGGGGGGCTTAATCAGCCCCAGCATTTT. This codes for CASSSRLGPGGLNQPQHF.

This clonotype was counted many times. The genes are TRBV5-1 and TRBJ1-1; D is unresolved. Germline lookup yields CDR1 SGHRS and CDR2 YFSETQ. The CDR3 extends over 15 amino acids. V was shortened by 1 base and J by 2 bases, with 12 bases between the two germline ends. CDR3 sequence reads: CASSLYTIDNTEAFF. DNA for the CDR3: TGCGCCAGCAGCTTGTATACGATAGACAACACTGAAGCTTTCTTT.

This clonotype was counted many times. CDR3 amino acids: CASSQEVVAGELFF. CDR3 sequence (DNA): TGTGCCAGCAGCCAAGAAGTCGTGGCCGGGGAGCTGTTTTTT. The V and J genes are TRBV14 and TRBJ2-2; the D is unclear. Trimming took off 0 bases at V and 6 bases at J, with 8 bases between the two ends. This CDR3 contains 14 residues. Germline assignment: CDR1 SGHDN and CDR2 FVKESK.

The table lists this clonotype with many counts. The V and J genes are TRBV5-1 and TRBJ1-1; 10 bases match TRBD1. V shed 4 bases and J 7 bases; nucleotides not matched to a gene: 4. The CDR3 consists of 13 residues. Germline values: CDR1 SGHRS, CDR2 YFSETQ. CDR3 loop: CASSPGQGNEAFF. CDR3 DNA: TGCGCCAGCAGCCCGGGACAGGGGAATGAAGCTTTCTTT.

This clonotype was counted at least ten times. This sequence joins TRBV3-1 and TRBJ1-1, with D maybe TRBD1 (5 bases). The V and J ends lost 2 bases and 5 bases respectively, with 9 bases between them. This CDR3 has 13 amino acids. Per the germline V gene, CDR1 is LGHDT and CDR2 is YNNKEL (reference sequence). CDR3 residues: CASSQSSGTEAFF. The CDR3 bases are TGTGCCAGCAGCCAATCATCAGGGACTGAAGCTTTCTTT.

The V and J genes are TRBV20-1 and TRBJ2-3; 10 bases line up with TRBD2. Germline V gene lookup returns CDR1 DFQATT and CDR2 SNEGSKA (reference sequence). V dropped 4 bases and J dropped 1; count of bases not matched to a gene: 14. The CDR3 has 18 residues. CDR3: CSAKTERGGRLGTDTQYF. CDR3 bases: TGCAGTGCTAAGACAGAGCGGGGGGGCCGGTTGGGCACAGATACGCAGTATTTT.

There are many counts of this clonotype. This chain connects TRBV11-2 to TRBJ2-7, with D possibly TRBD2 on 5 matching bases. V was pared by 5 bases and J by 3 bases, with 11 bases between. CDR1 and CDR2 from the germline V gene are SGHAT and FQNNGV. The CDR3 is made up of 13 amino acids. CDR3 in amino acids: CASSPRGLYEQYF. The CDR3 region has the DNA TGTGCCAGCAGCCCTCGAGGACTCTACGAGCAGTACTTC.

This clonotype was observed many times. The J gene is TRBJ2-2, the V gene TRBV27; D is uncertain. CDR3 length: 15 residues. Germline values: CDR1 MNHEY, CDR2 SMNVEV (reference sequence). V was cut by 8 bases and J by 4 bases, with 17 bases left in between. The CDR3, as DNA: TGTGCCAGCGGAAGAGGACCCGTTAGCACCGGGGAGCTGTTTTTT. This encodes CASGRGPVSTGELFF.

This clonotype was picked up many times. The V call is TRBV20-1, the J call TRBJ1-1; D perhaps matches TRBD1 (5 bases). V lost 0 bases and J 8 bases, leaving 16 bases between the germline ends. Germline V gives CDR1 DFQATT, CDR2 SNEGSKA (reference sequence). The CDR3 extends over 14 amino acids. The CDR3 here is CSARDLKGQGEAFF. The CDR3 bases are TGCAGTGCTAGAGATCTAAAGGGGCAGGGAGAAGCTTTCTTT.

This clonotype has a count of ten or more. The chain recombines TRBV6-5 with TRBJ1-2; D uncertain. CDR3 size: 13 residues. Germline V gene sequence: CDR1 MNHEY, CDR2 SVGAGI. Deletions cut 2 bases from V and 4 bases from J, with 8 bases between. The CDR3 sequence: CASSYAGGYGYTF. CDR3 DNA: TGTGCCAGCAGTTACGCCGGTGGCTATGGCTACACCTTC.

This clonotype appeared many times. The genes are TRBV20-1 and TRBJ2-3; D is possibly TRBD2 (6 bases). Germline CDR1 DFQATT, CDR2 SNEGSKA (reference sequence). Deletions cut 4 bases from V and 1 base from J, with 12 bases between. The CDR3 is made up of 14 amino acids. This CDR3 is CSAIAGGGTDTQYF. The CDR3 DNA sequence: TGCAGTGCTATTGCGGGCGGGGGCACAGATACGCAGTATTTT.

The rearrangement joins TRBV29-1 to TRBJ2-1, with D tentatively TRBD1 (5 bases). The V gene's germline CDR1 is SQVTM and CDR2 ANQGSEA. Trimming stripped 4 bases from V and 6 bases from J, with 13 bases between. The CDR3 has 13 amino acids. CDR3 residues: CSVGRGRVNEQFF. The CDR3 DNA is TGCAGCGTTGGAAGGGGCCGAGTCAATGAGCAGTTCTTC.